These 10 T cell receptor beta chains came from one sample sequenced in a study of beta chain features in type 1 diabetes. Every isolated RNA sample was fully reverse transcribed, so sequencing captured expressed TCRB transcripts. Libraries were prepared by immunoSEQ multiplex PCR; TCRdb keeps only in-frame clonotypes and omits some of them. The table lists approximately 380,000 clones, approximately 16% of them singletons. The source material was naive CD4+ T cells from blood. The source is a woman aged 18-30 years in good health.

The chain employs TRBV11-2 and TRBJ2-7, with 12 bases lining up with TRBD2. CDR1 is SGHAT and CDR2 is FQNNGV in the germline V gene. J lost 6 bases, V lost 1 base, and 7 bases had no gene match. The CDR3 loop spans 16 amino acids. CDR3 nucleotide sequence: TGTGCCAGCAGCTTAGCGACTAGCGGGAGATATCCCGAGCAGTACTTC. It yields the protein CASSLATSGRYPEQYF.

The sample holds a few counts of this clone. CDR3 protein: CASSLSLAEYEQYF. The CDR3 DNA is TGCGCCAGCAGCTTGTCCCTAGCGGAGTACGAGCAGTACTTC. J is TRBJ2-7 and V is TRBV5-1; TRBD2 matches at 7 bases. The germline CDR1 and CDR2 sequences are SGHRS and YFSETQ. After removal of 1 base from V and 4 bases from J, the junction contained 5 bases not matched to a gene. This CDR3 region has 14 residues.

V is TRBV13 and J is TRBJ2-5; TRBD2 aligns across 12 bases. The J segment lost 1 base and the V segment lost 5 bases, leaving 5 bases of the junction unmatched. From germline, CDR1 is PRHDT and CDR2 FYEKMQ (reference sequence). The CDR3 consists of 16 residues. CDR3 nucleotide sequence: TGTGCCAGCAGCCTGGGACTAGCGGGTTCCCAAGAGACCCAGTACTTC. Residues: CASSLGLAGSQETQYF. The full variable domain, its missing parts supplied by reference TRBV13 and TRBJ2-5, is AAGVIQSPRHLIKEKRETATLKCYPIPRHDTVYWYQQGPGQDPQFLISFYEKMQSDKGSIPDRFSAQQFSDYHSELNMSSLELGDSALYFCASSLGLAGSQETQYFGPGTRLLVL.

The CDR3 here is CASSLGQAINSYEQYF. CDR3 DNA sequence: TGTGCCAGCAGCTTAGGACAGGCCATCAACTCCTACGAGCAGTACTTC. The chain carries TRBV11-1 and TRBJ2-7, with D possibly being TRBD1 (6 bases). Trimming left V 1 base short and J 0 bases short, with 13 bases between. CDR1 is SGHAT, CDR2 FQDESV, per germline (reference sequence). The CDR3 runs to 16 residues.

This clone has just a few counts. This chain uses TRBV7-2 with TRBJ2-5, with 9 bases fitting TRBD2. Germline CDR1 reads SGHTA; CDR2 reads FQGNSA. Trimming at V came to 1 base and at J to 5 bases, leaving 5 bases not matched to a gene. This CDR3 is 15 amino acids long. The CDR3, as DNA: TGTGCCAGCAGCTTAGGCGGGAGGGCCTACGAGACCCAGTACTTC. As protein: CASSLGGRAYETQYF.

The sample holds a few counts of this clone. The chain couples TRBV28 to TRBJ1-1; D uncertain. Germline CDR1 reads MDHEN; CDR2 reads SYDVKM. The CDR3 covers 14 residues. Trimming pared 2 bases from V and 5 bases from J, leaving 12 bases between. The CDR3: CASSLPTTGTEAFF. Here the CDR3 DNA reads TGTGCCAGCAGTTTACCCACGACGGGAACTGAAGCTTTCTTT. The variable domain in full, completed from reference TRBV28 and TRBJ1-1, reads DVKVTQSSRYLVKRTGEKVFLECVQDMDHENMFWYRQDPGLGLRLIYFSYDVKMKEKGDIPEGYSVSREKKERFSLILESASTNQTSMYLCASSLPTTGTEAFFGQGTRLTVV.

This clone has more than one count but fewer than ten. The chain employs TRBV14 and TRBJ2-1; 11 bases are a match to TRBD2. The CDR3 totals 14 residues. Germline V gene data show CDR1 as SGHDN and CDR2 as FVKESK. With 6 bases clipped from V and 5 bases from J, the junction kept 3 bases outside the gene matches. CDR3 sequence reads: CASRGLAANNEQFF. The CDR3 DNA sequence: TGTGCCAGCAGGGGACTAGCGGCAAACAATGAGCAGTTCTTC.

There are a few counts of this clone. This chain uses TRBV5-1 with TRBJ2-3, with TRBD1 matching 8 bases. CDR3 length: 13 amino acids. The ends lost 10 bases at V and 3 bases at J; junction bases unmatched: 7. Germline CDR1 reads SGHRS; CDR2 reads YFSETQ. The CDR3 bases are TGCGCCTCCCAGGGGGCCGGGACAGATACGCAGTATTTT. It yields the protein CASQGAGTDTQYF.

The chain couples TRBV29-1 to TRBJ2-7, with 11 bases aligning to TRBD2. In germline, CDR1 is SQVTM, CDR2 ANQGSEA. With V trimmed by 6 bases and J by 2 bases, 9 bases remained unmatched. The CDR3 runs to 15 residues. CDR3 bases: TGCAGCGTCTCCAAAAGACTAGCGGGAACCTACGAGCAGTACTTC. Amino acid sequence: CSVSKRLAGTYEQYF.

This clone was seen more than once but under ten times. The DNA for the CDR3 is TGTGCCAGCAGTCCACCAGGGGCAGCGCACGAGCAGTACTTC. It yields the protein CASSPPGAAHEQYF. The chain carries TRBV6-5 and TRBJ2-7; weak D call: TRBD1 (6 bases). Looked up from germline, CDR1 is MNHEY and CDR2 is SVGAGI. CDR3 length equals 14 residues. V lost 5 bases and J lost 5, with 16 bases in between.